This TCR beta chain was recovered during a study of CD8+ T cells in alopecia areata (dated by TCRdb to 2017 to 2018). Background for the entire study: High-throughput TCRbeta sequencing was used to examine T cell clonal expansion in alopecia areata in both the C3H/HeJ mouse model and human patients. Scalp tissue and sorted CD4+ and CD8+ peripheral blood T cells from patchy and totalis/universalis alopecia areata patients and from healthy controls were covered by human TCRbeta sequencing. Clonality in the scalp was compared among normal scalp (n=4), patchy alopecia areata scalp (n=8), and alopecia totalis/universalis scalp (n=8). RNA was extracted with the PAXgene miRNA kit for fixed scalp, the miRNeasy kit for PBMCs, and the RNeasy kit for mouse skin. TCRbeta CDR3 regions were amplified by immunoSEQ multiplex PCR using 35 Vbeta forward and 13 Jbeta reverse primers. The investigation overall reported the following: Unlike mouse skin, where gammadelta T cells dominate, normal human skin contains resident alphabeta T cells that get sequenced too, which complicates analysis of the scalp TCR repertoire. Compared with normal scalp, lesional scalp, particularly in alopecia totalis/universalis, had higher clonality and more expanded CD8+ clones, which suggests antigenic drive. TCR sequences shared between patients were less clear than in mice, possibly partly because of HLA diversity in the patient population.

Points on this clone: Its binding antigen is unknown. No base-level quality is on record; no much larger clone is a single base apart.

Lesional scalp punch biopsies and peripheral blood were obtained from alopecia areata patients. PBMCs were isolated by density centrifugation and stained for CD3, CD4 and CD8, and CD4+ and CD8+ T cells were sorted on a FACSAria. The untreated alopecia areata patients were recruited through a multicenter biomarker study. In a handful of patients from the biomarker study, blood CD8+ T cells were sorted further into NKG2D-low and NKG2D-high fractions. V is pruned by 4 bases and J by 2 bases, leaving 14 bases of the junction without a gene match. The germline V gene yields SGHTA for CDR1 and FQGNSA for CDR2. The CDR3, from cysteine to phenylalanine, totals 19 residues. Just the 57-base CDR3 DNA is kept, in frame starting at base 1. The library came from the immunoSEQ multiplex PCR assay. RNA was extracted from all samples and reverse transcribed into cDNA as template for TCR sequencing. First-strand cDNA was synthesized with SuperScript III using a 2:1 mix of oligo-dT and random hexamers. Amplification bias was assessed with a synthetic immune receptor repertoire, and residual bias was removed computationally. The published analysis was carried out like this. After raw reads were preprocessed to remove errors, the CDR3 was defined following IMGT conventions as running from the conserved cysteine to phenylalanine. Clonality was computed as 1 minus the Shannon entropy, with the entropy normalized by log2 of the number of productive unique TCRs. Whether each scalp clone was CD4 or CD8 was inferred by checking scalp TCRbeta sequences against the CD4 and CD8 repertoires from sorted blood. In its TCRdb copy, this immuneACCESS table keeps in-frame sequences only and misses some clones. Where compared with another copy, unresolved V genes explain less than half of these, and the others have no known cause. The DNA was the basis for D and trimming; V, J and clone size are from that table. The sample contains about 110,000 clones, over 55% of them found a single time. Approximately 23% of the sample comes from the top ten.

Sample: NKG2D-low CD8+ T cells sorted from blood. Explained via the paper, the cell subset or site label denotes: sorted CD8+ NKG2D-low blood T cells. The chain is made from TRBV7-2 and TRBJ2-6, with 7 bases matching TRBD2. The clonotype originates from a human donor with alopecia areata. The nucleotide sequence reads TGTGCCAGCAGCTCCCCCCGGGTAGCGGGCCAGACTGGGGCCAACGTCCTGACTTTC. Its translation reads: CASSSPRVAGQTGANVLTF. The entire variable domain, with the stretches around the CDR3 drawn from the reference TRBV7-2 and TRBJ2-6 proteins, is GAGVSQSPSNKVTEKGKDVELRCDPISGHTALYWYRQSLGQGLEFLIYFQGNSAPDKSGLPSDRFSAERTGGSVSTLTIQRTQQEDSAVYLCASSSPRVAGQTGANVLTFGAGSRLTVL.